These 15 T cell receptor beta chains were sequenced from one sample in a study of blood T cell repertoires in COVID-19. Clones were read by immunoSEQ multiplex PCR, and TCRdb kept only the in-frame ones, dropping some. The table lists fewer than 350,000 clones, approximately 90% of them singletons. The sequencing sample was made of PBMCs or T cells enriched from blood (not recorded which). The receptors were sampled from a woman aged 40 to 49 who had recovered from COVID-19.

The V gene is TRBV28, the J gene TRBJ1-2; no clear D gene. Trimming took 7 bases from V and 8 from J, leaving 14 bases between them. In germline, CDR1 is MDHEN, CDR2 SYDVKM. This CDR3 is built from 12 residues. CDR3 amino acids: CASTRWASGYTF. Written as DNA, the CDR3 is TGTGCCAGCACCAGATGGGCGTCCGGCTACACCTTC.

The chain is built from TRBV11-2 and TRBJ2-7, with 9 positions matching TRBD2. V shed 1 base, J shed 7 bases, and the junction held 5 bases outside the gene matches. There are 14 residues in the CDR3. Germline V gives CDR1 SGHAT, CDR2 FQNNGV. CDR3 residues: CASSLGGLAGEQYF. As DNA, the CDR3 is TGTGCCAGCAGCTTAGGGGGACTAGCTGGTGAGCAGTACTTC.

This sequence joins TRBV6-5 and TRBJ2-7; 9 bases line up with TRBD1. The trim removed 6 bases at V and 3 bases at J, leaving 9 bases unmatched. Germline V lookup: CDR1 MNHEY, CDR2 SVGAGI. The CDR3 is 15 amino acids. CDR3 DNA: TGTGCCAGCAGCATCGGGACAGGGAGACACTACGAGCAGTACTTC. This encodes CASSIGTGRHYEQYF.

The rearrangement uses TRBV6-5 and TRBJ1-1; D perhaps matches TRBD1 (6 bases). The length of the CDR3 is 14 residues. Germline V lookup: CDR1 MNHEY, CDR2 SVGAGI. V gave up 6 bases and J gave up 7 bases, with 18 bases separating them. CDR3 DNA: TGTGCCAGCAGCGGACAGTCACCAGTCGGTGAAGCTTTCTTT. It encodes CASSGQSPVGEAFF.

The rearrangement links TRBV2 to TRBJ2-1, with D uncertain. V lost 10 bases to trimming and J lost 6 bases, with 13 bases between them. The CDR3 totals 12 residues. Germline V gene sequence: CDR1 SNHLY, CDR2 FYNNEI. The CDR3 sequence: CATGDPTNEQFF. In DNA, the CDR3 is TGTGCCACCGGAGATCCGACCAATGAGCAGTTCTTC. Filled out from reference TRBV2 and TRBJ2-1, the complete variable domain reads EPEVTQTPSHQVTQMGQEVILRCVPISNHLYFYWYRQILGQKVEFLVSFYNNEISEKSEIFDDQFSVERPDGSNFTLKIRSTKLEDSAMYFCATGDPTNEQFFGPGTRLTVL.

The chain employs TRBV28 and TRBJ2-7, with D tentatively TRBD1 (6 bases). The V end lost 5 bases, the J end lost 4 bases, and 21 bases lay between the germline ends. Per the germline V gene, CDR1 is MDHEN and CDR2 is SYDVKM. CDR3 size: 16 residues. The chain's CDR3 is CASSATGTRGSYEQYF. The DNA of the CDR3 is TGTGCCAGCAGTGCGACCGGGACACGAGGATCTTACGAGCAGTACTTC.

The CDR3 spells CASSASSGRISEQYF. CDR3 DNA: TGTGCCAGCAGCGCGTCTAGCGGGAGGATCTCCGAGCAGTACTTC. This chain links TRBV7-3 with TRBJ2-7; 11 bases are shared with TRBD2. Unmatched junction bases numbered 9, after V lost 5 bases and J lost 6 bases. CDR3 length: 15 residues. CDR1 and CDR2 (germline): SGHTA, FQGTGA.

This clone was detected only a few times. The CDR3 nucleotides read TGTGCCAGCAGCTATGGACTAGCAACAGATACGCAGTATTTT. The encoded protein is CASSYGLATDTQYF. The chain combines TRBV5-6 with TRBJ2-3; 8 positions agree with TRBD2. Germline CDR1 is SGHDT and CDR2 is YYEEEE. The J segment lost 3 bases and the V segment lost 3 bases, leaving 3 bases of the junction unmatched. This CDR3 contains 14 residues.

The chain couples TRBV2 to TRBJ1-4; no clear D. CDR1 and CDR2 (germline): SNHLY, FYNNEI. V lost 3 bases and J lost 7, with 6 bases in between. This CDR3 region has 12 residues. The CDR3 nucleotides are TGTGCCAGCAGTGATTTGAGTGAAAAACTGTTTTTT. Protein sequence: CASSDLSEKLFF.

The V call is TRBV19, the J call TRBJ1-5; D uncertain. Looked up from germline, CDR1 is LNHDA and CDR2 is SQIVND (reference sequence). CDR3 size: 13 residues. Trimming cost V 6 bases and J 3 bases, with 9 bases left between them. CDR3 sequence: CASSKPYNQPQHF. The CDR3 bases are TGTGCCAGTAGCAAGCCGTACAATCAGCCCCAGCATTTT.

This clone was recorded a few times. The chain employs TRBV4-3 and TRBJ1-6; D call uncertain. Per germline, CDR1 LGHNA and CDR2 YSLEER. This CDR3 contains 14 residues. With 0 bases removed from V and 7 bases from J, the gap between germline ends came to 7 bases. Here the CDR3 DNA reads TGCGCCAGCAGCCAAGATCTAGCGAATTCACCCCTCCACTTT. It yields the protein CASSQDLANSPLHF.

The chain joins TRBV7-8 to TRBJ2-2, with TRBD2 identical over 9 bases. The trim removed 1 base at V and 4 bases at J, leaving 7 bases unmatched. The CDR3 has 17 residues. Looked up from germline, CDR1 is SGHVS and CDR2 is FQNEAQ. Written as DNA, the CDR3 is TGTGCCAGCAGCTTAGGCGGCGGGGGGGGCGGCACCGGGGAGCTGTTTTTT. Translating it yields CASSLGGGGGGTGELFF.

The chain uses TRBV9 and TRBJ1-6; 8 nucleotides align to TRBD1. Germline V CDR1 and CDR2: SGDLS, YYNGEE. The length of the CDR3 is 14 residues. The J segment lost 11 bases and the V segment lost 4 bases, leaving 8 bases of the junction unmatched. The CDR3 nucleotides read TGTGCCAGCAGCTCCCGACAGGGGACCCCACCCCTCCACTTT. This codes for CASSSRQGTPPLHF.

The chain couples TRBV6-5 to TRBJ1-1, with D perhaps matching TRBD1 (5 bases). This CDR3 spans 12 amino acids. Trimming took off 6 bases at V and 3 bases at J, with 8 bases between the two ends. The germline CDR1 and CDR2 sequences are MNHEY and SVGAGI. This CDR3 reads CASRLGDTEAFF. CDR3 sequence (DNA): TGTGCCAGCAGGTTAGGGGACACTGAAGCTTTCTTT.

The chain recombines TRBV30 with TRBJ1-2; D remains unclear. CDR3 length: 12 residues. Trimming pared 0 bases from V and 8 bases from J, leaving 10 bases between. CDR1 and CDR2 (germline): GTSNPN, SVGIG (reference sequence). CDR3: CAWSVNLFGYTF. In nucleotides, the CDR3 is TGTGCCTGGAGTGTAAATCTTTTCGGCTACACCTTC.